These 27 T cell receptor beta chains share one sample of origin, sequenced in a study of beta chain features in type 1 diabetes. Expressed TCRB transcripts were sequenced, since all the RNA that had been isolated was reverse transcribed. Data came from immunoSEQ multiplex PCR; TCRdb stores just in-frame clones and leaves some out. The repertoire includes about 400,000 clones, roughly 12% of them detected once, and about 0.017% sits in the top ten. The sequenced sample consisted of naive CD4+ T cells from blood. Receptors originate from a man between 18 and 35 years old in good health.

The chain recombines TRBV30 with TRBJ2-1; 12 nucleotides match TRBD2. Germline CDR1 is GTSNPN and CDR2 is SVGIG (reference sequence). Losses at the gene ends were 3 bases for V and 4 bases for J; bases not matched to a gene: 13. The CDR3 sequence is 18 residues long. The CDR3 DNA sequence: TGTGCCTGGAGCGACACGACTAGCGGGGGCCCGTATTACAATGAGCAGTTCTTC. Its protein product is CAWSDTTSGGPYYNEQFF.

The rearrangement uses TRBV7-2 and TRBJ2-3, with 15 bases aligning to TRBD2. Germline trimming cut 2 bases from V and 4 bases from J; bases unmatched to any gene: 1. The CDR3 runs 16 residues. The germline V gene has CDR1 SGHTA and CDR2 FQGNSA. CDR3 bases: TGTGCCAGCAGCTTATGGACTAGCGGGGGGGCAGATACGCAGTATTTT. Protein product: CASSLWTSGGADTQYF. The full variable domain, its missing parts supplied by reference TRBV7-2 and TRBJ2-3, is GAGVSQSPSNKVTEKGKDVELRCDPISGHTALYWYRQSLGQGLEFLIYFQGNSAPDKSGLPSDRFSAERTGGSVSTLTIQRTQQEDSAVYLCASSLWTSGGADTQYFGPGTRLTVL.

This sequence joins TRBV6-5 and TRBJ2-7, with D possibly TRBD1 on 5 matching bases. The CDR3 consists of 15 residues. Germline CDR1 and CDR2: MNHEY and SVGAGI. The V end was cut by 0 bases, the J end by 5 bases, with 14 bases between. In DNA, the CDR3 is TGTGCCAGCAGTTACTCGGGCAGGGTACTCCACGAGCAGTACTTC. Its protein is CASSYSGRVLHEQYF.

The V call is TRBV18, the J call TRBJ2-7; 9 bases map to TRBD1. J lost 6 bases, V lost 6 bases, and 9 bases had no gene match. This CDR3 region has 14 residues. Per germline, CDR1 KGHSH and CDR2 LQKENI. The CDR3 DNA sequence: TGTGCCAGCTCGCTAATACAGGGGGCAGGCGAGCAGTACTTC. Translated: CASSLIQGAGEQYF.

This clone was counted only a few times. The chain joins TRBV30 to TRBJ2-3, with D possibly being TRBD2 (6 bases). The CDR3 contains 13 residues. V was cut by 4 bases and J by 2 bases, with 10 bases left in between. Germline V gene data show CDR1 as GTSNPN and CDR2 as SVGIG (reference sequence). The CDR3: CAWNRGNTDTQYF. The CDR3 nucleotides read TGTGCCTGGAATCGGGGGAACACAGATACGCAGTATTTT. The variable domain in full, with the rest retrieved from reference TRBV30 and TRBJ2-3, is SQTIHQWPATLVQPVGSPLSLECTVEGTSNPNLYWYRQAAGRGLQLLFYSVGIGQISSEVPQNLSASRPQDRQFILSSKKLLLSDSGFYLCAWNRGNTDTQYFGPGTRLTVL.

The chain carries TRBV18 and TRBJ1-1; D gene unclear. Germline V gene sequence: CDR1 KGHSH, CDR2 LQKENI. Trimming took off 6 bases at V and 1 base at J, with 9 bases between the two ends. The CDR3 loop spans 13 amino acids. CDR3 DNA: TGTGCCAGCTCCGCCGGTCCGAACACTGAAGCTTTCTTT. It yields the protein CASSAGPNTEAFF.

The rearrangement uses TRBV4-3 and TRBJ2-7; 13 bases align to TRBD2. This CDR3 spans 17 amino acids. Germline loops: CDR1 LGHNA, CDR2 YSLEER. V lost 4 bases, J lost 6 bases, and 12 bases stayed unmatched. CDR3 protein: CASSRRTSGRILSEQYF. The CDR3 DNA reads TGCGCCAGCAGCCGCCGGACTAGCGGGAGAATTCTTTCCGAGCAGTACTTC.

The chain joins TRBV6-6 to TRBJ2-3, with D maybe TRBD1 (5 bases). The germline gives CDR1 MNHNY, CDR2 SVGAGI (reference sequence). The CDR3 is 15 amino acids. V lost 6 bases, J lost 1 base, and 14 bases lay in between. CDR3 loop: CASSHRPRGTDTQYF. As DNA, the CDR3 is TGTGCCAGCAGCCACAGACCCAGGGGCACAGATACGCAGTATTTT.

This clone turned up a few times. The chain links TRBV19 to TRBJ2-5; 9 bases are shared with TRBD2. The CDR3 is made up of 16 amino acids. Trimming at V came to 5 bases and at J to 5 bases, leaving 12 bases not matched to a gene. The germline V gene has CDR1 LNHDA and CDR2 SQIVND (reference sequence). CDR3 protein: CASSPRTLAGIETQYF. As DNA, the CDR3 is TGTGCCAGTAGTCCCCGGACCCTAGCGGGAATCGAGACCCAGTACTTC.

This clone came up a few times. This chain links TRBV21-1 with TRBJ2-1; whether TRBD1, the table's D call, matches the DNA was not checked. TRBV21-1 is reported as a pseudogene. This CDR3 contains 17 residues. CDR3 nucleotide sequence: TGTGCCAGCAGCAAAGACAACAGGGATGGGCTTTGGAATGAGCAGTTCTTC. As protein: CASSKDNRDGLWNEQFF.

J is TRBJ2-1 and V is TRBV7-9; D unclear. Germline-derived CDR1 and CDR2 are SEHNR and FQNEAQ (reference sequence). The CDR3 runs to 11 residues. Trimming took 10 bases from V and 2 from J, leaving 6 bases between them. For the CDR3, the DNA is TGTGCCACCACACCCTACAATGAGCAGTTCTTC. Translation: CATTPYNEQFF.

The chain combines TRBV7-3 with TRBJ1-2; D call uncertain. The length of the CDR3 is 14 residues. The V and J ends lost 0 bases and 2 bases respectively, with 7 bases between them. Germline CDR1 SGHTA, CDR2 FQGTGA. CDR3 sequence: CASSLTSGNYGYTF. CDR3 DNA: TGTGCCAGCAGCTTAACGTCCGGGAACTATGGCTACACCTTC.

CDR3 residues: CASSEKGQRGYEQYF. The CDR3 DNA follows: TGTGCCAGCAGTGAAAAGGGACAGAGAGGCTACGAGCAGTACTTC. The V call is TRBV6-1, the J call TRBJ2-7; 7 bases match TRBD1. This CDR3 spans 15 amino acids. Trimming removed 2 bases from V and 3 bases from J; junction bases left unmatched: 7. CDR1 is MNHNS and CDR2 is SASEGT in the germline V gene.

In this sample, this clone turned up a few times. This chain's CDR3 is CASSERRVSHEQYF. CDR3 nucleotide sequence: TGTGCCAGCAGTGAACGCAGGGTGAGCCACGAGCAGTACTTC. The rearrangement joins TRBV2 to TRBJ2-7, with D perhaps matching TRBD1 (5 bases). CDR1 is SNHLY and CDR2 is FYNNEI in the germline V gene. The CDR3 is made up of 14 amino acids. Trimming took 2 bases from V and 5 from J, leaving 13 bases between them.

This clone was picked up a small number of times. The chain uses TRBV10-3 and TRBJ1-5; 7 positions agree with TRBD1. CDR1 and CDR2 (germline): ENHRY, SYGVKD. V dropped 0 bases and J dropped 7; count of bases not matched to a gene: 6. The CDR3 contains 15 residues. The CDR3 DNA reads TGTGCCATCAGTGAGTCAAGACAGGGTGGACAGCCCCAGCATTTT. It specifies CAISESRQGGQPQHF.

This clone was observed a handful of times. The chain combines TRBV30 with TRBJ1-2, with a weak D call TRBD1 (5 bases). Germline CDR1 is GTSNPN and CDR2 is SVGIG (reference sequence). V shed 0 bases and J shed 4 bases, with 18 bases lying between them. The CDR3 totals 16 residues. DNA of the CDR3: TGTGCCTGGAGTGTAGGGGCGCAGAACCGCCCCTATGGCTACACCTTC. Translation: CAWSVGAQNRPYGYTF.

The chain has TRBV28 and TRBJ1-4, with 9 bases aligning to TRBD1. V shed 4 bases and J 7 bases; nucleotides not matched to a gene: 7. Germline V CDR1 and CDR2: MDHEN, SYDVKM. This CDR3 contains 15 residues. CDR3 amino acids: CASSSMTGGREKLFF. The CDR3 region has the DNA TGTGCCAGCAGTTCAATGACAGGGGGTCGTGAAAAACTGTTTTTT. Drawing the rest from reference TRBV28 and TRBJ1-4, the complete variable domain is DVKVTQSSRYLVKRTGEKVFLECVQDMDHENMFWYRQDPGLGLRLIYFSYDVKMKEKGDIPEGYSVSREKKERFSLILESASTNQTSMYLCASSSMTGGREKLFFGSGTQLSVL.

The chain is built from TRBV7-2 and TRBJ2-7; the D gene is possibly TRBD1 (6 bases). This CDR3 region has 13 residues. V was clipped by 3 bases and J by 3 bases, with 9 bases between them. Per germline, CDR1 SGHTA and CDR2 FQGNSA. The CDR3 DNA sequence: TGTGCCAGCAGCTTTTCAGGGGTCTACGAGCAGTACTTC. It translates to CASSFSGVYEQYF.

There are a few counts of this clone. The chain has TRBV7-8 and TRBJ2-1; 15 bases map to TRBD2. This CDR3 region has 15 residues. V dropped 6 bases and J dropped 7; count of bases not matched to a gene: 4. Germline V gives CDR1 SGHVS, CDR2 FQNEAQ. CDR3 amino acids: CASSSGTSGRNEQFF. In DNA, the CDR3 is TGTGCCAGCAGTTCCGGGACTAGCGGGAGGAATGAGCAGTTCTTC. The whole variable domain, filled in from reference TRBV7-8 and TRBJ2-1, reads GAGVSQSPRYKVAKRGQDVALRCDPISGHVSLFWYQQALGQGPEFLTYFQNEAQLDKSGLPSDRFFAERPEGSVSTLKIQRTQQEDSAVYLCASSSGTSGRNEQFFGPGTRLTVL.

The chain uses TRBV4-3 and TRBJ2-3, with D tentatively TRBD1 (5 bases). CDR1 is LGHNA, CDR2 YSLEER, per germline. Trimming cost V 0 bases and J 6 bases, with 19 bases left between them. The CDR3 totals 17 residues. This CDR3 reads CASSQEVGVTRRDTQYF. Written as DNA, the CDR3 is TGCGCCAGCAGCCAAGAGGTAGGGGTCACCAGGCGGGATACGCAGTATTTT.

The chain links TRBV6-5 to TRBJ2-4; TRBD2 matches at 8 bases. Per germline, CDR1 MNHEY and CDR2 SVGAGI. The CDR3 contains 15 residues. The J segment lost 3 bases and the V segment lost 6 bases, leaving 7 bases of the junction unmatched. The DNA for the CDR3 is TGTGCCAGCAGACGGGGGGGAGGGGGCAAAAACATTCAGTACTTC. As protein: CASRRGGGGKNIQYF.

V is TRBV11-2 and J is TRBJ1-1; D is unresolved. The CDR3 covers 12 residues. V was shortened by 6 bases and J by 8 bases, with 13 bases between the two germline ends. Germline CDR1 SGHAT, CDR2 FQNNGV. The CDR3 nucleotides are TGTGCCAGCAGACTAGCGGCAGAAGAAGCTTTCTTT. It yields the protein CASRLAAEEAFF.

The rearrangement links TRBV11-2 to TRBJ1-2, with D possibly matching TRBD1 (6 bases). The CDR3 extends over 18 amino acids. From germline, CDR1 is SGHAT and CDR2 FQNNGV. The V end lost 5 bases, the J end lost 2 bases, and 24 bases lay between the germline ends. CDR3 in amino acids: CASSTRARLTGINYGYTF. CDR3 sequence (DNA): TGTGCCAGCAGCACCAGAGCCAGACTTACAGGGATCAACTATGGCTACACCTTC.

V and J are TRBV7-8 and TRBJ2-1, with TRBD2 matching over 9 bases. Germline assignment: CDR1 SGHVS and CDR2 FQNEAQ. The CDR3 extends over 15 amino acids. V was clipped by 7 bases and J by 6 bases; unmatched bases: 10. The CDR3: CASKPRAGGINEQFF. CDR3 DNA sequence: TGTGCCAGCAAACCGAGAGCGGGGGGCATCAATGAGCAGTTCTTC.

This clone has only a few counts. The V gene is TRBV10-3, the J gene TRBJ1-6; 7 nucleotides agree with TRBD1. The CDR3 spans 14 residues. Trimming cost V 2 bases and J 7 bases; bases outside gene matches: 2. CDR1 is ENHRY, CDR2 SYGVKD, per germline. Here the CDR3 DNA reads TGTGCCATCAGTGAGCGGGACAGCAATTCACCCCTCCACTTT. Its translation: CAISERDSNSPLHF.

The chain couples TRBV28 to TRBJ1-2; D ambiguous. The CDR3 is made up of 13 amino acids. The ends were cut back, 6 bases at V and 4 bases at J, with 12 bases in the middle. CDR1 is MDHEN and CDR2 is SYDVKM in the germline V gene. The CDR3 sequence: CASSYRDGYGYTF. CDR3 coding DNA: TGTGCCAGCAGCTACCGAGATGGCTATGGCTACACCTTC.

This clone was recorded a few times. In nucleotides, the CDR3 is TGTGCCAGCAGCTTAGATCGTGTTAAGGGGCGGGGAAACATTCAGTACTTC. Amino acid sequence: CASSLDRVKGRGNIQYF. The chain uses TRBV11-2 and TRBJ2-4; TRBD2 might be the D (6 bases). Trimming removed 0 bases from V and 6 bases from J, with 18 bases in between. CDR1 is SGHAT, CDR2 FQNNGV, per germline. The CDR3 has 17 amino acids.